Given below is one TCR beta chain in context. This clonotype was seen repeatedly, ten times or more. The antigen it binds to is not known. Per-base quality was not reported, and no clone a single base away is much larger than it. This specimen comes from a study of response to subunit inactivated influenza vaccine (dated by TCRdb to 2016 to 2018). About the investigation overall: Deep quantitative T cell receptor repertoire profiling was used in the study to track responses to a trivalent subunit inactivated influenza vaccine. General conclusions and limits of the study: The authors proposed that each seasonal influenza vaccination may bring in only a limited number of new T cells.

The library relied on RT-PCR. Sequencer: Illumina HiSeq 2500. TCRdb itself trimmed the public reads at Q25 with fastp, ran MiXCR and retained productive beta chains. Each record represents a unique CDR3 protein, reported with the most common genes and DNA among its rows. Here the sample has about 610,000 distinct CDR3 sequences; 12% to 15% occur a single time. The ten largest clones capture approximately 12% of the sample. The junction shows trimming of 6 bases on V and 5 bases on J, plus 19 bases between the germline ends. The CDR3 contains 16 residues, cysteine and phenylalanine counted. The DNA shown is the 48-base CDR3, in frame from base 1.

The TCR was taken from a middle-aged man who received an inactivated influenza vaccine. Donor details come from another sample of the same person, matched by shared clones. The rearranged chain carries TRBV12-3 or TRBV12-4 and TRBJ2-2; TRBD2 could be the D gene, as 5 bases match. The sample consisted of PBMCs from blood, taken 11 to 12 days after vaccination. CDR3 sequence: CASRPSGVRLTGELFF. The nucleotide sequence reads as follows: TGTGCCAGCAGACCTTCCGGGGTTCGGCTAACCGGGGAGCTGTTTTTT.